The clone carrying this TCR beta chain was seen many times. The data are from a study of spatial heterogeneity in lung cancer. The time point denotes: sample taken at primary tumor resection. Whole RNA obtained from tumor, nontumor lung or frozen PBMC underwent sequencing without sorting. The germline gives CDR1 SGHDT, CDR2 YYEEEE. The CDR3 has 15 amino acids. The V end was cut by 4 bases, the J end by 1 base, with 14 bases between. TCRdb re-derived calls from the 5' RACE reads in MiXCR, one entry per CDR3 protein. Seen here are around 63,000 distinct CDR3 sequences, 7.5% to 9% observed once, and the top ten hold more than 13%.

The specimen was PBMCs, collected at surgery. The V and J genes are TRBV5-6 and TRBJ2-5; D possibly corresponds to TRBD1 (6 bases). The receptor's source is a female donor with early-stage non-small cell lung cancer. The CDR3 coding sequence is TGTGCCAGCAGCCCCTCTGGACAGATCCAAGAGACCCAGTACTTC. This translates into CASSPSGQIQETQYF.